These T cell receptor beta chains were read from a single sample in a study. MiXCR, applied by TCRdb to the multiplex PCR reads, yields one record per CDR3 protein. The data hold roughly 1,500 distinct CDR3 sequences, with approximately 4.1% observed a single time. Sequenced input: naive CD4+ T cells sorted from blood. These receptor sequences come from a female donor with breast cancer. Both conserved end residues are part of each CDR3. The D gene is left open where the match is weak. Size is omitted from some rows. Given values are once, few, many or a class for expanded clones.

v_call: TRBV12-3/TRBV12-4
j_call: TRBJ1-2
cdr3_length: 14
clone_size: -
d_call: -
cdr3_nt: TGTGCCAGCAGTGCTCCCTTCGCCGGGTATGGCTACACCTTC
cdr3_aa: CASSAPFAGYGYTF

v_call: TRBV12-3/TRBV12-4
j_call: TRBJ1-2
cdr3_length: 14
clone_size: medium-sized
d_call: -
cdr3_nt: TGTGCCAGCAGTTCACCCGGGCCTAACTATGGCTACACCTTC
cdr3_aa: CASSSPGPNYGYTF

v_call: TRBV12-3/TRBV12-4
j_call: TRBJ1-2
cdr3_length: 14
clone_size: many
d_call: -
cdr3_nt: TGTGCCAGCAGTTTTAGTATCGGGAACTATGGCTACACCTTC
cdr3_aa: CASSFSIGNYGYTF

v_call: TRBV12-3/TRBV12-4
j_call: TRBJ1-2
cdr3_length: 17
clone_size: many
d_call: -
cdr3_nt: TGTGCCAGCAGTTATAAAGGAGATGACCGAACAACTTATGGCTACACCTTC
cdr3_aa: CASSYKGDDRTTYGYTF

v_call: TRBV12-3/TRBV12-4
j_call: TRBJ1-2
cdr3_length: 13
clone_size: many
d_call: -
cdr3_nt: TGTGCCAGCAGTTCAACAGGGCTCTACGGCTACACCTTC
cdr3_aa: CASSSTGLYGYTF

v_call: TRBV12-3/TRBV12-4
j_call: TRBJ1-2
cdr3_length: 15
clone_size: few
d_call: -
cdr3_nt: TGTGCCAGCACCCTGGGGCCCGGACAAACGACTGGCTACACCTTC
cdr3_aa: CASTLGPGQTTGYTF

v_call: TRBV12-3/TRBV12-4
j_call: TRBJ1-2
cdr3_length: 13
clone_size: many
d_call: -
cdr3_nt: TGTGCCAGCAGCCGCCGGGACTCCTCTGGCTACACCTTC
cdr3_aa: CASSRRDSSGYTF

v_call: TRBV12-3/TRBV12-4
j_call: TRBJ1-2
cdr3_length: 12
clone_size: -
d_call: -
cdr3_nt: TGTGCCAGCAGTTTAATGGGTCAGGGCTACACCTTC
cdr3_aa: CASSLMGQGYTF

v_call: TRBV12-3/TRBV12-4
j_call: TRBJ1-2
cdr3_length: 10
clone_size: many
d_call: -
cdr3_nt: TGTGCCAGCAGTCGGTATGGCAACACCTTC
cdr3_aa: CASSRYGNTF

v_call: TRBV12-3/TRBV12-4
j_call: TRBJ1-2
cdr3_length: 12
clone_size: many
d_call: -
cdr3_nt: TGTGCCAGCAGTCCCGCCCTCAGTGGCTACACCTTC
cdr3_aa: CASSPALSGYTF

v_call: TRBV12-3/TRBV12-4
j_call: TRBJ1-2
cdr3_length: 15
clone_size: medium-sized
d_call: -
cdr3_nt: TGTGCCAGCAGTACAACGAACAGGGATAACTATGGCTACACCTTC
cdr3_aa: CASSTTNRDNYGYTF

v_call: TRBV12-3/TRBV12-4
j_call: TRBJ1-2
cdr3_length: 14
clone_size: many
d_call: -
cdr3_nt: TGTGCCAGCAGTTTAAGTGGCAGCAACTATGGCTACACCTTC
cdr3_aa: CASSLSGSNYGYTF

v_call: TRBV12-3/TRBV12-4
j_call: TRBJ1-2
cdr3_length: 13
clone_size: medium-sized
d_call: -
cdr3_nt: TGTGCCAGCAGTTTACAACAGAACTATGGCTACACCTTC
cdr3_aa: CASSLQQNYGYTF

v_call: TRBV12-3/TRBV12-4
j_call: TRBJ1-2
cdr3_length: 12
clone_size: many
d_call: -
cdr3_nt: TGTGCCAGCAGTTTTAGGGGTGATGGCTACACCTTC
cdr3_aa: CASSFRGDGYTF

v_call: TRBV12-3/TRBV12-4
j_call: TRBJ1-2
cdr3_length: 16
clone_size: many
d_call: -
cdr3_nt: TGTGCCAGCAGTTTAAGTGGACGGGGATTTAACTATGGCTACACCTTC
cdr3_aa: CASSLSGRGFNYGYTF

v_call: TRBV12-3/TRBV12-4
j_call: TRBJ1-2
cdr3_length: 14
clone_size: medium-sized
d_call: -
cdr3_nt: TGTGCCAGCAGTTTAGCGCAGAGGGGCTATGGCTACACCTTC
cdr3_aa: CASSLAQRGYGYTF

v_call: TRBV12-3/TRBV12-4
j_call: TRBJ1-2
cdr3_length: 16
clone_size: medium-sized
d_call: TRBD1
cdr3_nt: TGTGCCAGCAGTTCACTTCGCGGGACAGGAAACTATGGCTACACCTTC
cdr3_aa: CASSSLRGTGNYGYTF

v_call: TRBV12-3/TRBV12-4
j_call: TRBJ1-2
cdr3_length: 13
clone_size: medium-sized
d_call: -
cdr3_nt: TGTGCCAGCAGTCCATCTGCAGGGTTGGGCTACACCTTC
cdr3_aa: CASSPSAGLGYTF

v_call: TRBV12-3/TRBV12-4
j_call: TRBJ1-2
cdr3_length: 17
clone_size: many
d_call: -
cdr3_nt: TGTGCCAGCAGTTTACATAGTCCTCTGGGATCTAACTATGGCTACACCTTC
cdr3_aa: CASSLHSPLGSNYGYTF

v_call: TRBV12-3/TRBV12-4
j_call: TRBJ1-2
cdr3_length: 16
clone_size: few
d_call: TRBD1
cdr3_nt: TGTGCCAGCAGTTTTGACAGGGTAGCAATTGGGTATGGCTACACCTTC
cdr3_aa: CASSFDRVAIGYGYTF

v_call: TRBV12-3/TRBV12-4
j_call: TRBJ1-2
cdr3_length: 13
clone_size: medium-sized
d_call: -
cdr3_nt: TGTGCCAGCAGTTTTCTGGGGAACTATGGCTACACCTTC
cdr3_aa: CASSFLGNYGYTF

v_call: TRBV12-3/TRBV12-4
j_call: TRBJ1-2
cdr3_length: 14
clone_size: medium-sized
d_call: -
cdr3_nt: TGTGCCAGCACGGGTTCCAGTTTGGGCTATGGCTACACCTTC
cdr3_aa: CASTGSSLGYGYTF

v_call: TRBV12-3/TRBV12-4
j_call: TRBJ1-2
cdr3_length: 14
clone_size: -
d_call: TRBD1
cdr3_nt: TGTGCCAGCAGTCACCGGGACAGGGGCGTTGGCTACACCTTC
cdr3_aa: CASSHRDRGVGYTF

v_call: TRBV12-3/TRBV12-4
j_call: TRBJ1-2
cdr3_length: 13
clone_size: many
d_call: -
cdr3_nt: TGTGCCAGCAGTCCGGACAGCTTTAGAGGCTACACCTTC
cdr3_aa: CASSPDSFRGYTF

v_call: TRBV12-3/TRBV12-4
j_call: TRBJ1-2
cdr3_length: 14
clone_size: medium-sized
d_call: -
cdr3_nt: TGTGCCAGCAGTTTGGTTGGGGTTGACTATGGCTACACCTTC
cdr3_aa: CASSLVGVDYGYTF